This T cell receptor beta chain was profiled in a study of OX40 agonist ivuxolimab in advanced cancers. About the study: Patients with hepatocellular carcinoma, melanoma, renal cell or head and neck cancer made up the dose-escalation patients. Eligibility rules accepted prior anti-PD-1, anti-PD-L1 or anti-CTLA-4 therapy, and roughly 40% had some. A partial response was reached by three patients: one with hepatocellular carcinoma and two with cutaneous melanoma.

TCRdb keeps only in-frame clones here, not all; method: immunoSEQ multiplex PCR. The table lists fewer than 90,000 clones, 93% of them singletons, with around 5.9% in the top ten. The sequence was obtained from an adult with an advanced solid tumor such as melanoma, head and neck, liver or kidney cancer. This specimen was CD4+ or CD8+ T cells sorted from blood, taken in a trial of the OX40 agonist ivuxolimab.

The CDR3 DNA follows: TGTGCCGCGGGTCAGGGGCTGAACACTGAAGCTTTCTTT. This encodes CAAGQGLNTEAFF. The genes are TRBV2 and TRBJ1-1; tentatively, D is TRBD1 (6 bases). The CDR3 has 13 residues. The V gene lost 11 bases and the J gene lost 0 bases, with 13 bases spanning the gap. Looked up from germline, CDR1 is SNHLY and CDR2 is FYNNEI.